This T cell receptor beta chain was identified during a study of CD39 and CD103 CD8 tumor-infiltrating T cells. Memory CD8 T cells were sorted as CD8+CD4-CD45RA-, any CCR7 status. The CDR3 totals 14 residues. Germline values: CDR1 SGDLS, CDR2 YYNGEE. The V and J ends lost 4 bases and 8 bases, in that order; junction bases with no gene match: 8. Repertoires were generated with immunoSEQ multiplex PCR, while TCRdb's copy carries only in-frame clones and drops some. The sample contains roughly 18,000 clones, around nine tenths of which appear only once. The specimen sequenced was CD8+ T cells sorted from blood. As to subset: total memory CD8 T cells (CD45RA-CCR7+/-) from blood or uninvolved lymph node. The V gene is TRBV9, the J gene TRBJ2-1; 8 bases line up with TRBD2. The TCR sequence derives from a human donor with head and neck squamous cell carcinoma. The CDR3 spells CASSPWTSLDEQFF. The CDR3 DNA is TGTGCCAGCAGCCCTTGGACTAGCCTTGATGAGCAGTTCTTC.